The present T cell receptor (beta chain) was sequenced within a study of blood T cell repertoires in COVID-19. Study background: The samples span acute and convalescent COVID-19 from the United States, Italy and Spain. PBMCs, B-cell-depleted T cells, or T cells provided the cDNA or gDNA that made up the material.

TCRdb's table, derived via immunoSEQ multiplex PCR, lists solely in-frame clones and lacks some. The profile covers about 200,000 clones, with about nine tenths appearing a single time and about 4.1% taken by the ten largest. The CDR3 has 14 residues. The V gene's germline CDR1 is MGHDK and CDR2 SYGVNS. Trimming removed 2 bases from V and 9 bases from J; junction bases left unmatched: 3. The specimen sequenced was peripheral blood. The TCR originated in a man aged 45-65 years with acute or convalescent COVID-19. The V call is TRBV25-1, the J call TRBJ1-6; 8 bases are shared with TRBD1. The CDR3 spells CASSEQGASSPLHF. The DNA for the CDR3 is TGTGCCAGCAGTGAACAGGGGGCCAGTTCACCCCTCCACTTT.